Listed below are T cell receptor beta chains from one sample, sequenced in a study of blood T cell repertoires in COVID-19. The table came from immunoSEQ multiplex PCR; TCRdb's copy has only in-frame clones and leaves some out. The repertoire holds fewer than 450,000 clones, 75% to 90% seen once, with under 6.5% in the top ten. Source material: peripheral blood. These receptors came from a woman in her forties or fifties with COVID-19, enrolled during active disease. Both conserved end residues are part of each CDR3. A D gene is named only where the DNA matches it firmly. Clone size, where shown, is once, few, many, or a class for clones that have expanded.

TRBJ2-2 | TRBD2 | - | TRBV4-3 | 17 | TGCGCCAGCAGCCAAGAGCCGGCGGGAGGTCTCATCGGGGAGCTGTTTTTT | CASSQEPAGGLIGELFF
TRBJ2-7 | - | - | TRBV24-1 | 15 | TGTGCCACCAGTGGAACTGTGGCAGGGGCCTACGAGCAGTACTTC | CATSGTVAGAYEQYF
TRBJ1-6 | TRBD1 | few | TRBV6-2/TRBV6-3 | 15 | TGTGCCAGCAGTTACATGGGACAGGGGGAATCACCCCTCCACTTT | CASSYMGQGESPLHF
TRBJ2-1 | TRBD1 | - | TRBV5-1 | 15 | TGCGCCAGCAGCCGGCAGGGGGAGCCTAACAATGAGCAGTTCTTC | CASSRQGEPNNEQFF
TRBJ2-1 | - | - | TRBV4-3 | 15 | TGCGCCAGCAGCCAGGACTCTACATGGGACAATGAGCAGTTCTTC | CASSQDSTWDNEQFF
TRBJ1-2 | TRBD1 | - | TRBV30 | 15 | TGTGCCTGGAGTGCCCCCCCCAACAGGGGAAGTGGCTACACCTTC | CAWSAPPNRGSGYTF
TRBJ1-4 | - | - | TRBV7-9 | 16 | TGTGCCAGCACCAACCGGGGTCCTCACGGAGAAGAAAAACTGTTTTTT | CASTNRGPHGEEKLFF
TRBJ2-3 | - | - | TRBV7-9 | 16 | TGTGCCAGCAGCTTAGGGTCTGGGCTATACACAGATACGCAGTATTTT | CASSLGSGLYTDTQYF
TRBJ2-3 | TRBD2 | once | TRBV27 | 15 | TGTGCCAGCGGGGGACTAGCGGCTAGCACAGATACGCAGTATTTT | CASGGLAASTDTQYF
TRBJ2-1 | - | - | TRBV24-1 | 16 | TGTGCCACCAGTGATTTGCATGAGAGCTCCTACAATGAGCAGTTCTTC | CATSDLHESSYNEQFF
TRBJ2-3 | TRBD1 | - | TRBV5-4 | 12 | TGTGCCAGCAGCTTGGACCGGGACAGTGAGTATTTT | CASSLDRDSEYF
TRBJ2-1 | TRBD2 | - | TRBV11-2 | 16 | TGTGCCAGCAGCTCAGGAGCGGGAGGAAAGTACAATGAGCAGTTCTTC | CASSSGAGGKYNEQFF
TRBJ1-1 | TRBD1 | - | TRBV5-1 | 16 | TGCGCCAGCAGCTTAGGGACAGGGCTGGGGAACACTGAAGCTTTCTTT | CASSLGTGLGNTEAFF
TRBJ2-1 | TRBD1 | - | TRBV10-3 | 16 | TGTGCCATCAGTGCAACGGGGACAGAAGGGATGGGTGAGCAGTTCTTC | CAISATGTEGMGEQFF
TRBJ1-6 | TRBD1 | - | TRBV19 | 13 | TGTGCCAGTCTGGGACAGCATAATTCACCCCTCCACTTT | CASLGQHNSPLHF
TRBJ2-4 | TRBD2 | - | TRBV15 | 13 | TGTGCCACCAGCAGAGATTCTAGCGGGACCCCCTACTTC | CATSRDSSGTPYF
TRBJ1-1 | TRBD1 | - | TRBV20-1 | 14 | TGCAGTGCTAGTACAGGGGGGTTGGGCACTGAAGCTTTCTTT | CSASTGGLGTEAFF
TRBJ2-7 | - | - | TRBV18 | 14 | TGTGCCAGCTCACCACACAGTCAATCCGGCGAGCAGTACTTC | CASSPHSQSGEQYF
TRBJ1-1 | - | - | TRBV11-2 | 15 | TGTGCCAGCAGCCCTCTGGCGGGGGCCTTCGCTGAAGCTTTCTTT | CASSPLAGAFAEAFF
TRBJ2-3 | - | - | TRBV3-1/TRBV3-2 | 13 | TGTGCCAGCAGCCCCAGTCCCACAGATACGCAGTATTTT | CASSPSPTDTQYF
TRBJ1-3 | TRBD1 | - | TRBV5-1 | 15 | TGCGCCAGCAGCTTGGCAGGGGGCTACGGGGGCACCATATATTTT | CASSLAGGYGGTIYF
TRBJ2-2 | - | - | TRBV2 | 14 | TGTGCCAGCAGGGCCGGGACTAACACCGGGGAGCTGTTTTTT | CASRAGTNTGELFF
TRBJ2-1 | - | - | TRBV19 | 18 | TGTGCCAGTAGTATAGAGCCCCTTCAGGCGGGAATAATTAGTAAGCAGTTCTTC | CASSIEPLQAGIISKQFF
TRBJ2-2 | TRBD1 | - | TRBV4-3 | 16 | TGCGCCAGCAGCCAATCGGGGACAGCTCGGACCGGGGAGCTGTTTTTT | CASSQSGTARTGELFF
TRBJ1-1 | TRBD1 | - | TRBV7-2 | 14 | TGTGCCAGCAGCCTAGGGGGCTATGACACTGAAGCTTTCTTT | CASSLGGYDTEAFF
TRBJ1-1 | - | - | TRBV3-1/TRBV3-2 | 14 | TGTGCCAGCAGCCAACCCGGTTGGGCCACTGAAGCTTTCTTT | CASSQPGWATEAFF
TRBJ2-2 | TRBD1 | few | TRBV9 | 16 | TGTGCCAGCAGCGTGACGACAGGGGCGAACACCGGGGAGCTGTTTTTT | CASSVTTGANTGELFF
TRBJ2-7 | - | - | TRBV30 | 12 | TGTGCCTGGAGTGTGGAGGGGGCCAGGCAGTACTTC | CAWSVEGARQYF
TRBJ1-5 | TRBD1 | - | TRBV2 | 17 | TGTGCCAGCGTATTAACCCGACAGGGGGCGAGCAATCAGCCCCAGCATTTT | CASVLTRQGASNQPQHF
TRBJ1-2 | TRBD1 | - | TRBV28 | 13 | TGTGCCAGCAGTGCATCGACAGGGCAAGGCTACACCTTC | CASSASTGQGYTF
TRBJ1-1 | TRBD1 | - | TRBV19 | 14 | TGTGCCAGTAGTTTGGGACAGACGAACACTGAAGCTTTCTTT | CASSLGQTNTEAFF
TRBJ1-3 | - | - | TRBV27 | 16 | TGTGCCAGCAGTGATAAGCCGACAGGCTCTGGAAACACCATATATTTT | CASSDKPTGSGNTIYF
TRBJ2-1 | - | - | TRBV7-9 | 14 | TGTGCCAGCAGCTTAGTTTTGGGAGGCAATGAGCAGTTCTTC | CASSLVLGGNEQFF
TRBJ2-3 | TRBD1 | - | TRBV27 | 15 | TGTGCCAGCAGTCGATCGACAGGGACGGCAGATACGCAGTATTTT | CASSRSTGTADTQYF
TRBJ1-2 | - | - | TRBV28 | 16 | TGTGCCAGCAGTTCGCCTATCGTCAGGGCGCTAAACGGCTACACCTTC | CASSSPIVRALNGYTF
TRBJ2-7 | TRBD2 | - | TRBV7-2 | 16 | TGTGCCAGCAGCTTAGTATTGGCTAGCGGAAGCTACGAGCAGTACTTC | CASSLVLASGSYEQYF
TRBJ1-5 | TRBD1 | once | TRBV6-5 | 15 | TGTGCCAGCAGCCGAGACAGGGGCGACAATCAGCCCCAGCATTTT | CASSRDRGDNQPQHF
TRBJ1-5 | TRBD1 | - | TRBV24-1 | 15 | TGTGCCACCAGTGCCCCTACAGGGGGCAATCAGCCCCAGCATTTT | CATSAPTGGNQPQHF
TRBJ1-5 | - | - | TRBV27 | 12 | TGTGCCAGCAGTGAGTCAGGGCAGCCCCAGCATTTT | CASSESGQPQHF
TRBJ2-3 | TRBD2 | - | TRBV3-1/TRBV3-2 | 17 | TGTGCCAGCAGCCAAGCGGGACTAGCGGCTAGCACAGATACGCAGTATTTT | CASSQAGLAASTDTQYF
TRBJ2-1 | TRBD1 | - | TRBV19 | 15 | TGTGCCAGTAGTCTGGACAGGTCCTCCTACAATGAGCAGTTCTTC | CASSLDRSSYNEQFF
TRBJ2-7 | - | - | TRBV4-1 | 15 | TGCGCCAGCAGCCAAGGTTTTTTAGGAGGGTACGAGCAGTACTTC | CASSQGFLGGYEQYF
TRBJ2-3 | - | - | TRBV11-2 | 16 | TGTGCCAGCAGCAACCGACTAACCCAGCGCACAGATACGCAGTATTTT | CASSNRLTQRTDTQYF
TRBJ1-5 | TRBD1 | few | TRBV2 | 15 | TGTGCCAGCAGTGGGACAGGGGCGCCCAATCAGCCCCAGCATTTT | CASSGTGAPNQPQHF
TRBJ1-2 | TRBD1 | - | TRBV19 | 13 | TGTGCCAGCCAGGGACAGAAGGCTCTAGGCTACACCTTC | CASQGQKALGYTF
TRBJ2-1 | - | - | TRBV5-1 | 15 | TGCGCCAGCAGCCCGGACACCTTCTCCTACAATGAGCAGTTCTTC | CASSPDTFSYNEQFF